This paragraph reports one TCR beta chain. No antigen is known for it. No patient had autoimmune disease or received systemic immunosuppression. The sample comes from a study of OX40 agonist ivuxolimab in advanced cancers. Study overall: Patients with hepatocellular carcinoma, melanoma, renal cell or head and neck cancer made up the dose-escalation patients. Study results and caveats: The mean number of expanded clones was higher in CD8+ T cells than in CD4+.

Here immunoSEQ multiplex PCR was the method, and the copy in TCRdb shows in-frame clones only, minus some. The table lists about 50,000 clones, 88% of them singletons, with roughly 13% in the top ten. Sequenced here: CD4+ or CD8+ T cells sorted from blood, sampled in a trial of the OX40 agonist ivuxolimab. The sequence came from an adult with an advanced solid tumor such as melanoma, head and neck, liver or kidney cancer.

In DNA, the CDR3 is TGTGCCAGCAGTTTACTGGGGGACAGGGTGGCGGAGACCCAGTACTTC. This translates into CASSLLGDRVAETQYF. The chain is built from TRBV27 and TRBJ2-5; TRBD1 matches at 9 bases. This CDR3 is 16 amino acids long. Looked up from germline, CDR1 is MNHEY and CDR2 is SMNVEV (reference sequence). Germline trimming cut 2 bases from V and 5 bases from J; bases unmatched to any gene: 9.